The 23 T cell receptor beta chains given below trace back to one sample, sequenced in a study of spatial heterogeneity in lung cancer. The study, taken as a whole, reports: Counts that tracked tumor mutation counts were those of expanded intratumoral alpha and beta TCRs.

The antigens for these receptors are not known. MiXCR, run by TCRdb on the 5' RACE reads, gives a single entry per CDR3 protein. The repertoire holds 7,500 to 9,500 distinct CDR3 sequences, with around 7% as singletons. Time point specified: sample taken at primary tumor resection. Sequences were derived from lung tumor tissue, sampled at surgery. Receptors were obtained from a male donor with early-stage non-small cell lung cancer.

This clonotype has a handful of counts. The gene calls are TRBV9 and TRBJ2-7; 9 bases align to TRBD1. The CDR3 consists of 13 residues. V was pared by 4 bases and J by 4 bases, with 3 bases of the junction left unmatched. Germline V lookup: CDR1 SGDLS, CDR2 YYNGEE. The CDR3 DNA sequence: TGTGCCAGCAGCCCCGACAGGGGGTACGAGCAGTACTTC. Translated: CASSPDRGYEQYF.

By share, this clonotype counts as medium-sized. The chain is built from TRBV7-9 and TRBJ2-4, with TRBD1 matching over 7 bases. Per germline, CDR1 SEHNR and CDR2 FQNEAQ (reference sequence). Unmatched junction bases numbered 11, after V lost 6 bases and J lost 3 bases. There are 16 residues in the CDR3. This CDR3 reads CASSTEGAGGKNIQYF. Here the CDR3 DNA reads TGTGCCAGCAGTACCGAGGGGGCTGGGGGCAAAAACATTCAGTACTTC.

This clonotype is medium-sized. The rearrangement joins TRBV20-1 to TRBJ2-7; D ambiguous. Deletions cut 3 bases from V and 5 bases from J, with 17 bases between. The CDR3 loop spans 14 amino acids. The germline gives CDR1 DFQATT, CDR2 SNEGSKA (reference sequence). CDR3 DNA sequence: TGCAGTGCTAGTGCTCCGGGCCCTGTGAACGAGCAGTACTTC. This translates into CSASAPGPVNEQYF.

This clonotype appeared many times. The rearrangement uses TRBV12-3 or TRBV12-4 and TRBJ1-5, with TRBD1 matching over 7 bases. CDR3 size: 15 residues. After removal of 5 bases from V and 2 bases from J, the junction contained 6 bases not matched to a gene. The CDR3 sequence is CASSQQGIRNQPQHF. The DNA of the CDR3 is TGTGCCAGCAGTCAACAGGGGATTCGCAATCAGCCCCAGCATTTT.

By its share, this clonotype is medium-sized. The V call is TRBV2, the J call TRBJ2-5, with a tentative D call TRBD1 (6 bases). The V gene's germline CDR1 is SNHLY and CDR2 FYNNEI. This CDR3 region has 13 residues. The V end lost 6 bases, the J end lost 0 bases, and 8 bases lay between the germline ends. The CDR3 here is CASRDSYQETQYF. The DNA for the CDR3 is TGTGCCAGCAGGGACAGCTACCAAGAGACCCAGTACTTC.

This clonotype is medium-sized by share. This sequence joins TRBV6-5 and TRBJ2-1; D is unresolved. The CDR3 is made up of 11 amino acids. The V end was cut by 0 bases, the J end by 6 bases, with 0 bases between. The germline gives CDR1 MNHEY, CDR2 SVGAGI. CDR3 amino acids: CASSYSNEQFF. CDR3 in DNA: TGTGCCAGCAGTTACTCCAATGAGCAGTTCTTC.

This sequence joins TRBV30 and TRBJ1-5; 8 bases match TRBD1. Germline loops: CDR1 GTSNPN, CDR2 SVGIG (reference sequence). The ends lost 1 base at V and 0 bases at J; junction bases unmatched: 5. The CDR3 runs to 16 residues. DNA for the CDR3: TGTGCCTGGAGTGGGACAGGGTCGTATAGCAATCAGCCCCAGCATTTT. This encodes CAWSGTGSYSNQPQHF.

This clonotype is deemed medium-sized. The rearrangement joins TRBV5-4 to TRBJ2-3, with 12 bases that match TRBD2. This CDR3 region has 14 residues. Germline values: CDR1 SGHNT, CDR2 YYREEE (reference sequence). After removal of 5 bases from V and 4 bases from J, the junction contained 2 bases not matched to a gene. The CDR3 coding sequence is TGTGCCAGCAGGACTAGCGGGGGTGCAGATACGCAGTATTTT. It yields the protein CASRTSGGADTQYF.

This clonotype was seen ten or more times. The chain is built from TRBV30 and TRBJ2-1; D ambiguous. The germline CDR1 and CDR2 sequences are GTSNPN and SVGIG (reference sequence). CDR3 size: 13 residues. Trimming took 4 bases from V and 9 from J, leaving 16 bases between them. CDR3 nucleotide sequence: TGTGCCTGGACCCCTCCCCTAGTTTTTGAGCAGTTCTTC. It codes for CAWTPPLVFEQFF.

This clonotype was seen repeatedly, ten times or more. A read error may account for a junction end that differs from germline. CDR3 in DNA: TGCGCCAGCACCTTGAACACTGAAGCTTTCTTT. Its translation is CASTLNTEAFF. The V gene is TRBV5-1, the J gene TRBJ1-1; D is undetermined. The CDR3 spans 11 residues. The V gene's germline CDR1 is SGHRS and CDR2 YFSETQ.

Ten or more counts support this clonotype. V and J are TRBV2 and TRBJ2-3, with 11 nucleotides matching TRBD2. CDR3 length: 15 amino acids. The trim removed 5 bases at V and 3 bases at J, leaving 4 bases unmatched. Germline lookup yields CDR1 SNHLY and CDR2 FYNNEI. The CDR3 loop reads CASSNSGGATDTQYF. As DNA, the CDR3 is TGTGCCAGCAGTAATAGCGGGGGGGCTACAGATACGCAGTATTTT.

This clonotype is medium-sized within its sample. J is TRBJ2-7 and V is TRBV10-3, with D perhaps matching TRBD2 (6 bases). The length of the CDR3 is 12 residues. The germline V and J ends were trimmed by 4 bases and 7 bases, with 11 bases remaining between them. Per germline, CDR1 ENHRY and CDR2 SYGVKD. The CDR3 loop reads CAISVEGREQYF. In DNA, the CDR3 is TGTGCCATCAGTGTGGAGGGTCGAGAGCAGTACTTC.

This clonotype was counted many times. The chain links TRBV9 to TRBJ2-5; tentative D call: TRBD1 (6 bases). The germline CDR1 and CDR2 sequences are SGDLS and YYNGEE. This CDR3 has 15 amino acids. Trimming stripped 4 bases from V and 1 base from J, with 14 bases between. As DNA, the CDR3 is TGTGCCAGCAGCCCAGGGGTCCGACCCCAAGAGACCCAGTACTTC. Its protein is CASSPGVRPQETQYF.

By sample share, this clonotype is medium-sized. The V call is TRBV5-1, the J call TRBJ2-3; 8 bases match TRBD2. V was pared by 3 bases and J by 6 bases, with 6 bases of the junction left unmatched. The CDR3 loop spans 14 amino acids. Germline assignment: CDR1 SGHRS and CDR2 YFSETQ. CDR3 in DNA: TGCGCCAGCAGCTCCGCGGGGGGAGGGGATACGCAGTATTTT. This codes for CASSSAGGGDTQYF.

The chain has TRBV11-3 and TRBJ2-3, with TRBD2 matching 10 bases. Trimming removed 4 bases from V and 2 bases from J; junction bases left unmatched: 3. Germline lookup yields CDR1 SGHNT and CDR2 YENEEA. This CDR3 is 15 amino acids long. This CDR3 reads CASSYGTSDTDTQYF. As DNA, the CDR3 is TGTGCCAGCAGCTACGGGACTAGCGACACAGATACGCAGTATTTT.

This clonotype is labeled medium-sized. CDR3 bases: TGTGCCAGCTCACCAGATACCAGAGGGGAAAAACTGTTTTTT. Its protein is CASSPDTRGEKLFF. This chain uses TRBV18 with TRBJ1-4; D ambiguous. This CDR3 has 14 amino acids. Germline loops: CDR1 KGHSH, CDR2 LQKENI. V gave up 2 bases and J gave up 8 bases, with 12 bases separating them.

In its sample, this clonotype ranks as medium-sized. V is TRBV4-1 and J is TRBJ2-2; D is ambiguous. The length of the CDR3 is 17 residues. With 0 bases removed from V and 4 bases from J, the gap between germline ends came to 15 bases. The germline V gene has CDR1 MGHRA and CDR2 YSYEKL. The CDR3 region is CASSQEGRTSLTGELFF. For the CDR3, the DNA is TGCGCCAGCAGCCAAGAGGGCCGTACATCCCTCACCGGGGAGCTGTTTTTT.

The rearrangement links TRBV28 to TRBJ2-3; D remains unclear. CDR3 size: 13 residues. Germline values: CDR1 MDHEN, CDR2 SYDVKM. V lost 2 bases, J lost 11 bases, and 14 bases lay in between. CDR3 nucleotides: TGTGCCAGCAGTTTAGACGCGCGAATGAGGCAGTATTTT. As protein: CASSLDARMRQYF.

This clonotype was counted a few times. The genes are TRBV19 and TRBJ2-1; D remains unclear. Trimming cost V 7 bases and J 4 bases, with 8 bases left between them. The CDR3 length is 12 residues. CDR1 LNHDA and CDR2 SQIVND come from the germline V gene (reference sequence). The CDR3 loop is CASTSRYNEQFF. The CDR3 region has the DNA TGTGCCAGTACTTCCCGGTACAATGAGCAGTTCTTC.

This clonotype is medium-sized (0.01 to 0.1%). The V and J genes are TRBV12-3 or TRBV12-4 and TRBJ1-5; TRBD1 agrees at 9 bases. V shed 7 bases, J shed 4 bases, and the junction held 17 bases outside the gene matches. This CDR3 has 18 residues. The CDR3 nucleotides are TGTGCCAGCAACCACAGGGGGCGTTGGTCCTTTTGGAATCAGCCCCAGCATTTT. As protein: CASNHRGRWSFWNQPQHF.

This clonotype was detected ten times or more. The chain links TRBV7-9 to TRBJ2-1; D is possibly TRBD2 (6 bases). CDR3 length equals 18 residues. CDR1 is SEHNR and CDR2 is FQNEAQ in the germline V gene (reference sequence). Trimming took 3 bases from V and 0 from J, leaving 18 bases between them. The CDR3: CASSFRRGGLSSYNEQFF. As DNA, the CDR3 is TGTGCCAGCAGCTTCCGACGGGGAGGCTTAAGCTCCTACAATGAGCAGTTCTTC.

Relative to its sample, this clonotype is medium-sized. J is TRBJ2-7 and V is TRBV7-6, with 12 bases lining up with TRBD2. The ends lost 5 bases at V and 3 bases at J; junction bases unmatched: 8. Per the germline V gene, CDR1 is SGHVS and CDR2 is FNYEAQ. The CDR3 has 16 residues. DNA of the CDR3: TGTGCCAGCAGCCCGGAAGGACTAGCGGGGAACTACGAGCAGTACTTC. It is translated as CASSPEGLAGNYEQYF.

Relative to its sample, this clonotype is medium-sized. This chain links TRBV5-6 with TRBJ1-6, with 8 bases lining up with TRBD1. Germline CDR1 SGHDT, CDR2 YYEEEE. This CDR3 spans 15 amino acids. V lost 0 bases to trimming and J lost 8 bases; unmatched junction nucleotides: 4. The CDR3 loop reads CASSLAQGVDSPLHF. Here the CDR3 DNA reads TGTGCCAGCAGCTTGGCACAGGGGGTTGATTCACCCCTCCACTTT.